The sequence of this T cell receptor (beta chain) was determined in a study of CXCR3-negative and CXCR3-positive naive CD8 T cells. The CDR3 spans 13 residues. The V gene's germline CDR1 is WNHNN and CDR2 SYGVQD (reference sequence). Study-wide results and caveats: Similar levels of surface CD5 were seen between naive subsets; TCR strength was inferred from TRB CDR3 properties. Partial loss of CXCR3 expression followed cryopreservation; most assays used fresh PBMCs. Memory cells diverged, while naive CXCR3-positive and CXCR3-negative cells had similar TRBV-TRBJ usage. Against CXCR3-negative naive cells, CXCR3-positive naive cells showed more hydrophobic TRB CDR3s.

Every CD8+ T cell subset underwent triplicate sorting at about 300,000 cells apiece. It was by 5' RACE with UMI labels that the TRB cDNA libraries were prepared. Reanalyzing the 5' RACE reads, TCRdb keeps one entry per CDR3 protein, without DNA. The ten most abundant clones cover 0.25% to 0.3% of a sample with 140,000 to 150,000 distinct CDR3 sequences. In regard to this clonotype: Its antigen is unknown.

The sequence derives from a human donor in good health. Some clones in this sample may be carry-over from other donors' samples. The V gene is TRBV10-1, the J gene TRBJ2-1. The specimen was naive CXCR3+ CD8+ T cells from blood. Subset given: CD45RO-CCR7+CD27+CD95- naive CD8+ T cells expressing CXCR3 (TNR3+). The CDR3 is CASSDVLANEQFF.